The 25 T cell receptor beta chains below were found in one sample sequenced in a study of shared clonotypes between healthy human individuals. Data came from immunoSEQ multiplex PCR; TCRdb stores just in-frame clones and leaves some out. The data contain about 2.3 million clones, just over 90% of them seen just once; the ten biggest clones take up about 0.37%. Sequencing was performed on naive CD4+ T cells from PBMCs. Sample subset: CD45RA+ positively selected. The receptors stem from a man between 18 and 35 years old in good health. Some clones in this sample may be carry-over from other donors' samples.

The chain employs TRBV6-5 and TRBJ1-2; 9 bases align to TRBD1. CDR3 size: 16 residues. CDR1 is MNHEY and CDR2 is SVGAGI in the germline V gene. Losses at the gene ends were 4 bases for V and 8 bases for J; bases not matched to a gene: 14. The chain's CDR3 is CASSSAATGGLMGYTF. CDR3 bases: TGTGCCAGCAGTTCGGCAGCGACAGGGGGGCTTATGGGCTACACCTTC.

The chain carries TRBV11-2 and TRBJ2-7; D may be TRBD1 or TRBD2 (5 bases each). The V gene's germline CDR1 is SGHAT and CDR2 FQNNGV. This CDR3 spans 14 amino acids. V gave up 0 bases and J gave up 6 bases, with 12 bases separating them. This CDR3 is CASSLDRSGGEQYF. The CDR3 nucleotides are TGTGCCAGCAGCTTAGACAGGTCTGGGGGCGAGCAGTACTTC.

This chain links TRBV6-5 with TRBJ1-4; tentative D call: TRBD1 (5 bases). Trimming pared 4 bases from V and 0 bases from J, leaving 12 bases between. The CDR3 totals 16 residues. Germline V gene data show CDR1 as MNHEY and CDR2 as SVGAGI. The CDR3 DNA reads TGTGCCAGCAGTTCCAGGGCTGTAGCAACTAATGAAAAACTGTTTTTT. It specifies CASSSRAVATNEKLFF.

This sequence joins TRBV30 and TRBJ1-2, with D uncertain. V lost 3 bases to trimming and J lost 2 bases, with 10 bases between them. From germline, CDR1 is GTSNPN and CDR2 SVGIG (reference sequence). The CDR3 sequence is 13 residues long. In DNA form, the CDR3 reads TGTGCCTGGAGGCCCACTACAAACTATGGCTACACCTTC. Protein sequence: CAWRPTTNYGYTF.

The genes are TRBV4-1 and TRBJ2-6; possible D gene TRBD2, 5 bases. V was shortened by 3 bases and J by 2 bases, with 8 bases between the two germline ends. The CDR3 is 15 amino acids. Per germline, CDR1 MGHRA and CDR2 YSYEKL. The CDR3 nucleotides read TGCGCCAGCAGCCAGGCTAGCACTGGGGCCAACGTCCTGACTTTC. Protein: CASSQASTGANVLTF.

The V call is TRBV9, the J call TRBJ2-7; tentative D call: TRBD1 (6 bases). In germline, CDR1 is SGDLS, CDR2 YYNGEE. Trimming took off 7 bases at V and 3 bases at J, with 14 bases between the two ends. This CDR3 contains 13 residues. CDR3 protein: CASSSGVGYEQYF. The CDR3 DNA sequence: TGTGCCAGCTCCTCAGGGGTAGGCTACGAGCAGTACTTC.

This clone has just one count. The chain carries TRBV28 and TRBJ2-7; tentatively, D is TRBD2 (6 bases). This CDR3 comprises 14 residues. V was shortened by 2 bases and J by 6 bases, with 14 bases between the two germline ends. From germline, CDR1 is MDHEN and CDR2 SYDVKM. CDR3 residues: CASSLVGLGGEQYF. The CDR3 coding sequence is TGTGCCAGCAGTTTAGTAGGCCTGGGGGGCGAGCAGTACTTC.

The chain has TRBV29-1 and TRBJ2-5; D might be TRBD1 (5 bases). There are 12 residues in the CDR3. Germline loops: CDR1 SQVTM, CDR2 ANQGSEA. V lost 7 bases and J lost 2, with 11 bases in between. In DNA form, the CDR3 reads TGCAGCGCCACCAGACAGCAAGAGACCCAGTACTTC. Its translation: CSATRQQETQYF.

This chain connects TRBV4-3 to TRBJ1-1; possibly TRBD1 for D (6 bases). The V end was cut by 0 bases, the J end by 8 bases, with 16 bases between. Germline loops: CDR1 LGHNA, CDR2 YSLEER. This CDR3 spans 15 amino acids. The CDR3 nucleotides read TGCGCCAGCAGCCAAGATCGGCAGGGGTTTCGAGAAGCTTTCTTT. It is translated as CASSQDRQGFREAFF.

The chain employs TRBV6-4 and TRBJ2-7; 11 nucleotides agree with TRBD2. Losses at the gene ends were 3 bases for V and 3 bases for J; bases not matched to a gene: 4. CDR3 size: 15 residues. Per the germline V gene, CDR1 is MRHNA and CDR2 is SNTAGT. CDR3 loop: CASSEVAGGVYEQYF. Written as DNA, the CDR3 is TGTGCCAGCAGTGAAGTAGCGGGAGGGGTCTACGAGCAGTACTTC.

The chain combines TRBV2 with TRBJ2-1, with a possible D match to TRBD1 (6 bases). V gave up 3 bases and J gave up 4 bases, with 10 bases separating them. CDR1 SNHLY and CDR2 FYNNEI come from the germline V gene. The CDR3 is made up of 14 amino acids. The CDR3 coding sequence is TGTGCCAGCAGTGACAGGGGAATATACAATGAGCAGTTCTTC. Translating it yields CASSDRGIYNEQFF.

This clone has only one observation. The V and J genes are TRBV11-2 and TRBJ1-4; D gene ambiguous. Germline lookup yields CDR1 SGHAT and CDR2 FQNNGV. The CDR3 sequence is 15 residues long. V was cut by 2 bases and J by 12 bases, with 19 bases left in between. The CDR3 is CASSLTTRGGLELFF. The CDR3, as DNA: TGTGCCAGCAGCTTAACGACCCGCGGAGGCTTGGAACTGTTTTTT.

A single count supports this clone. The same CDR3 is also encoded by other DNA sequences in this sample. The V and J genes are TRBV7-3 and TRBJ2-3; no firm D call. The ends were cut back, 2 bases at V and 0 bases at J, with 6 bases in the middle. The CDR3 runs 14 residues. Germline V lookup: CDR1 SGHTA, CDR2 FQGTGA. Here the CDR3 reads CASSLGRSTDTQYF. The CDR3 bases are TGTGCCAGCAGCTTAGGAAGGAGCACAGATACGCAGTATTTT.

As DNA, the CDR3 is TGCGCCAGCAGCCAAGGCGCAGGGGGCTCAGAGACCCAGTACTTC. Protein sequence: CASSQGAGGSETQYF. The chain recombines TRBV4-1 with TRBJ2-5, with 8 nucleotides matching TRBD1. The CDR3 totals 15 residues. Looked up from germline, CDR1 is MGHRA and CDR2 is YSYEKL. J lost 4 bases, V lost 1 base, and 5 bases had no gene match.

V usage is TRBV6-5 and J usage is TRBJ2-1; no reliable D call. Germline CDR1 and CDR2: MNHEY and SVGAGI. The CDR3 is made up of 13 amino acids. V shed 0 bases and J shed 9 bases, with 9 bases lying between them. This chain's CDR3 is CASSYSMLSEQFF. CDR3 coding DNA: TGTGCCAGCAGTTACTCGATGCTAAGTGAGCAGTTCTTC.

This chain joins TRBV28 and TRBJ2-7; D possibly matches TRBD1 or TRBD2 (5 bases each). Germline V gene lookup returns CDR1 MDHEN and CDR2 SYDVKM. V was shortened by 2 bases and J by 2 bases, with 22 bases between the two germline ends. CDR3 length: 18 amino acids. The CDR3 here is CASSLHRVGTLVTYEQYF. The CDR3 DNA follows: TGTGCCAGCAGTTTACACCGCGTCGGGACGCTAGTAACCTACGAGCAGTACTTC. Together with reference TRBV28 and TRBJ2-7, the CDR3 gives the full variable domain: DVKVTQSSRYLVKRTGEKVFLECVQDMDHENMFWYRQDPGLGLRLIYFSYDVKMKEKGDIPEGYSVSREKKERFSLILESASTNQTSMYLCASSLHRVGTLVTYEQYFGPGTRLTVT.

The chain is built from TRBV6-4 and TRBJ2-1, with 8 bases fitting TRBD2. Germline V CDR1 and CDR2: MRHNA, SNTAGT. Trimming at V came to 6 bases and at J to 2 bases, leaving 21 bases not matched to a gene. CDR3 size: 20 residues. The CDR3 bases are TGTGCCAGCAGAAGAAGCGGGGGCCTACTTCCCGAACGGCCCTACAATGAGCAGTTCTTC. This gives the protein CASRRSGGLLPERPYNEQFF.

V usage is TRBV28 and J usage is TRBJ1-2; tentative D call: TRBD1 (6 bases). This CDR3 region has 12 residues. With 5 bases removed from V and 8 bases from J, the gap between germline ends came to 12 bases. Per the germline V gene, CDR1 is MDHEN and CDR2 is SYDVKM. The CDR3, as DNA: TGTGCCAGCAGTCGGGACAAGGGGGGCTACACCTTC. Residues: CASSRDKGGYTF.

The chain recombines TRBV10-1 with TRBJ2-7; unclear D gene. There are 12 residues in the CDR3. The germline V gene encodes CDR1 WNHNN and CDR2 SYGVQD (reference sequence). The ends were cut back, 5 bases at V and 3 bases at J, with 8 bases in the middle. CDR3 sequence (DNA): TGCGCCAGCAGTAAAGGGAACTACGAGCAGTACTTC. It encodes CASSKGNYEQYF.

This chain links TRBV25-1 with TRBJ2-1, with TRBD1 as a possible D gene (5 bases). The CDR3 runs 17 residues. The V and J ends lost 3 bases and 7 bases respectively, with 22 bases between them. Germline loops: CDR1 MGHDK, CDR2 SYGVNS. CDR3 region: CASSDNKGHGAFNEQFF. The DNA for the CDR3 is TGTGCCAGCAGTGATAATAAGGGGCATGGGGCCTTTAATGAGCAGTTCTTC.

This chain joins TRBV19 and TRBJ1-1; the D is unclear. The CDR3 is 15 residues long. The germline gives CDR1 LNHDA, CDR2 SQIVND (reference sequence). V lost 8 bases, J lost 0 bases, and 16 bases lay in between. CDR3 DNA sequence: TGTGCCAGTCTCTCAGTGCGGACGATGAACACTGAAGCTTTCTTT. It codes for CASLSVRTMNTEAFF.

The chain is built from TRBV5-8 and TRBJ1-1; possible D gene TRBD1, 5 bases. The CDR3 has 14 residues. Looked up from germline, CDR1 is SGHTS and CDR2 is YDEGEE. V was cut by 1 base and J by 9 bases, with 16 bases left in between. CDR3 nucleotides: TGTGCCAGCAGCTTGAAAGGGAGGGGTATTCAAGCTTTCTTT. Translating it yields CASSLKGRGIQAFF.

The chain is built from TRBV28 and TRBJ1-2, with 7 nucleotides matching TRBD1. The CDR3 extends over 18 amino acids. The J segment lost 4 bases and the V segment lost 7 bases, leaving 21 bases of the junction unmatched. Germline values: CDR1 MDHEN, CDR2 SYDVKM. The CDR3 here is CASNSPSWTGSRGYGYTF. For the CDR3, the DNA is TGTGCCAGCAACAGTCCTTCCTGGACAGGATCGAGAGGCTATGGCTACACCTTC.

The chain employs TRBV19 and TRBJ1-5; possibly TRBD1 for D (5 bases). This CDR3 has 19 amino acids. V was shortened by 4 bases and J by 2 bases, with 24 bases between the two germline ends. In germline, CDR1 is LNHDA, CDR2 SQIVND (reference sequence). The CDR3 nucleotides are TGTGCCAGTAGTAAGACAGCGACTACGACTATTATTGGCAATCAGCCCCAGCATTTT. Translation: CASSKTATTTIIGNQPQHF.

This rearrangement joins TRBV5-1 to TRBJ1-3; D call uncertain. The length of the CDR3 is 15 residues. Trimming cost V 0 bases and J 0 bases, with 7 bases left between them. Per germline, CDR1 SGHRS and CDR2 YFSETQ. The CDR3 protein is CASSLDGPSGNTIYF. DNA for the CDR3: TGCGCCAGCAGCTTGGACGGACCCTCTGGAAACACCATATATTTT.